Below, 10 T cell receptor beta chains from the same sample are listed, as sequenced in a study of T-cell reconstitution after alpha-beta-depleted transplantation in children. Researchers prepared the TCRbeta library using unique molecular identifiers, the study reports. TCRdb re-called the PCR reads with MiXCR, one entry per CDR3 protein. The repertoire has around 370,000 distinct CDR3 sequences, 10% to 13% of them found once; the top ten carry approximately 2.3%. The material sequenced was PBMCs from the stem cell graft donor, taken from the stem cell graft. Source of these receptors: a human donor who donated a stem cell graft to a child with acute lymphoblastic leukemia.

This clonotype was detected many times. The V gene is TRBV27, the J gene TRBJ2-1; 11 bases match TRBD2. The CDR3 is 20 residues long. V lost 6 bases and J lost 0; bases outside the gene matches: 16. CDR1 MNHEY and CDR2 SMNVEV come from the germline V gene (reference sequence). In nucleotides, the CDR3 is TGTGCCAGCAGCCCCTTATTGAGACTAGCGGGATTAAGCTCCTACAATGAGCAGTTCTTC. Its protein is CASSPLLRLAGLSSYNEQFF.

This chain joins TRBV20-1 and TRBJ2-1, with 10 bases lining up with TRBD2. Germline CDR1 reads DFQATT; CDR2 reads SNEGSKA (reference sequence). V shed 3 bases, J shed 7 bases, and the junction held 9 bases outside the gene matches. This CDR3 is built from 15 residues. The CDR3: CSARASGSALNEQFF. As DNA, the CDR3 is TGCAGTGCTAGGGCTAGCGGGAGTGCCTTGAATGAGCAGTTCTTC.

This chain connects TRBV12-3 or TRBV12-4 to TRBJ1-1; 8 bases agree with TRBD1. Trimming took 5 bases from V and 5 from J; bases not matched to a gene: 4. There are 13 residues in the CDR3. The CDR3 spells CASSPRTGTEAFF. CDR3 DNA: TGTGCCAGCAGTCCCCGGACAGGGACTGAAGCTTTCTTT.

In this sample, this clonotype turned up many times. The chain employs TRBV20-1 and TRBJ2-3; unclear D gene. Germline loops: CDR1 DFQATT, CDR2 SNEGSKA (reference sequence). CDR3 length: 13 amino acids. With 0 bases removed from V and 1 base from J, the gap between germline ends came to 5 bases. The CDR3 spells CSAREPGTDTQYF. CDR3 in DNA: TGCAGTGCTAGAGAGCCCGGCACAGATACGCAGTATTTT.

The sample holds many counts of this clonotype. This chain connects TRBV5-1 to TRBJ1-2; D is undetermined. The V gene lost 0 bases and the J gene lost 2 bases, with 5 bases spanning the gap. The CDR3 extends over 13 amino acids. Germline lookup yields CDR1 SGHRS and CDR2 YFSETQ. CDR3 residues: CASSLGANYGYTF. CDR3 DNA sequence: TGCGCCAGCAGCTTGGGGGCCAACTATGGCTACACCTTC.

This clonotype occurred many times. The chain couples TRBV11-2 to TRBJ2-6; the D is unclear. This CDR3 is 13 amino acids long. Trimming pared 6 bases from V and 0 bases from J, leaving 3 bases between. The V gene's germline CDR1 is SGHAT and CDR2 FQNNGV. The CDR3 DNA sequence: TGTGCCAGCAGGGGCTCTGGGGCCAACGTCCTGACTTTC. Protein: CASRGSGANVLTF.

This clonotype was picked up many times. The V and J genes are TRBV28 and TRBJ2-5; D may be TRBD1 (5 bases). Germline values: CDR1 MDHEN, CDR2 SYDVKM. The V end lost 5 bases, the J end lost 4 bases, and 8 bases lay between the germline ends. The CDR3 runs 12 residues. The DNA for the CDR3 is TGTGCCAGCAGTGGTGGGGCAGAGACCCAGTACTTC. Translation: CASSGGAETQYF.

This chain links TRBV12-3 or TRBV12-4 with TRBJ2-3; no reliable D call. The length of the CDR3 is 15 residues. The V end lost 3 bases, the J end lost 2 bases, and 12 bases lay between the germline ends. CDR3 sequence reads: CASSLNPLLTDTQYF. As DNA, the CDR3 is TGTGCCAGCAGTTTGAACCCCCTACTCACAGATACGCAGTATTTT.

The CDR3 DNA is TGTGCCAGCAGTTCCGAATTAAGGACAGAGCATAATGAAAAACTGTTTTTT. Translation: CASSSELRTEHNEKLFF. The genes are TRBV12-3 or TRBV12-4 and TRBJ1-4, with D possibly TRBD1 on 6 matching bases. Between the trimmed V and J ends, which lost 4 bases and 4 bases, there was a span of 19 bases. This CDR3 spans 17 amino acids.

This clonotype was recorded many times. The V gene is TRBV30, the J gene TRBJ2-2; D remains unclear. Germline loops: CDR1 GTSNPN, CDR2 SVGIG (reference sequence). There are 13 residues in the CDR3. With 2 bases removed from V and 1 base from J, the gap between germline ends came to 5 bases. This CDR3 reads CAWSPENTGELFF. In DNA form, the CDR3 reads TGTGCCTGGAGTCCGGAGAACACCGGGGAGCTGTTTTTT.